These 19 T cell receptor beta chains came from one sample sequenced in a study of graft-versus-host responses after intestinal transplantation. Assay: immunoSEQ multiplex PCR; the TCRdb copy retains only in-frame clones and omits some. This sample has about 13,000 clones, with roughly 81% found just once. The sample in question was PBMCs, obtained after intestinal transplantation. These receptor sequences come from a human patient who received an intestinal transplant, so some T cells may come from the graft donor.

The chain carries TRBV4-2 and TRBJ2-1, with 9 nucleotides matching TRBD2. After removal of 2 bases from V and 4 bases from J, the junction contained 27 bases not matched to a gene. The CDR3 length is 23 residues. The germline gives CDR1 LGHNA, CDR2 YNFKEQ. CDR3 DNA sequence: TGTGCCAGCAGCCAAACCCCGGGGGGGGCCTCTAGCGGGACGCTCCTCCGATACAATGAGCAGTTCTTC. Amino acids: CASSQTPGGASSGTLLRYNEQFF.

V gene TRBV10-3 combines with J gene TRBJ2-7; no definite D call. The CDR3 contains 14 residues. V was shortened by 3 bases and J by 4 bases, with 13 bases between the two germline ends. Germline V gives CDR1 ENHRY, CDR2 SYGVKD. This CDR3 is CAISDRPRRYEQYF. CDR3 coding DNA: TGTGCCATCAGTGACCGCCCTAGGCGGTACGAGCAGTACTTC.

The chain's CDR3 is CASSHALRGRAKNIQYF. As DNA, the CDR3 is TGCGCCAGCAGCCATGCCTTACGGGGGCGAGCCAAAAACATTCAGTACTTC. This chain joins TRBV4-1 and TRBJ2-4; D could derive from TRBD1 or TRBD2 (6 bases each). Trimming shortened V by 3 bases and J by 0 bases, and 15 bases separated the two germline ends. The CDR3 is made up of 17 amino acids. Germline lookup yields CDR1 MGHRA and CDR2 YSYEKL.

The chain recombines TRBV21-1 with TRBJ2-7. TRBV21-1 is a recognized pseudogene. The CDR3 loop spans 14 amino acids. The CDR3 sequence: CASTPRDGAYEQYF. CDR3 bases: TGTGCCAGCACTCCCCGGGACGGTGCCTACGAGCAGTACTTC.

The rearrangement joins TRBV7-2 to TRBJ2-7; D tentatively fits TRBD1 or TRBD2 (5 bases each). V gave up 0 bases and J gave up 4 bases, with 19 bases separating them. CDR1 and CDR2 (germline): SGHTA, FQGNSA. CDR3 size: 17 residues. The DNA of the CDR3 is TGTGCCAGCAGCTTAGCGCACAGGAGGCAGGGATATTACGAGCAGTACTTC. It specifies CASSLAHRRQGYYEQYF.

This clone was counted between two and nine times. The CDR3 DNA sequence: TGTGCCAGCAGACCGGTTCCCTTCTTGGGGTCCTACGAGCAGTACTTC. Translating gives CASRPVPFLGSYEQYF. V gene TRBV7-6 combines with J gene TRBJ2-7; D call uncertain. Looked up from germline, CDR1 is SGHVS and CDR2 is FNYEAQ. This CDR3 spans 16 amino acids. Trimming left V 6 bases short and J 1 base short, with 19 bases between.

V gene TRBV7-9 combines with J gene TRBJ2-4; perhaps TRBD1 as D (6 bases). Trimming took 6 bases from V and 7 from J, leaving 19 bases between them. The CDR3 is 15 residues long. Germline assignment: CDR1 SEHNR and CDR2 FQNEAQ (reference sequence). For the CDR3, the DNA is TGTGCCAGCAGTCTAAGGGACAACATAGGGAACATTCAGTACTTC. This translates into CASSLRDNIGNIQYF.

The chain combines TRBV5-1 with TRBJ1-1; possibly TRBD1 for D (5 bases). Between the trimmed V and J ends, which lost 0 bases and 5 bases, there was a span of 11 bases. Germline V gene data show CDR1 as SGHRS and CDR2 as YFSETQ. The length of the CDR3 is 14 residues. CDR3 protein: CASSLVVGGTEAFF. The DNA of the CDR3 is TGCGCCAGCAGCTTGGTGGTGGGGGGGACTGAAGCTTTCTTT.

This CDR3 reads CASVNDGGSVYPAFF. Here the CDR3 DNA reads TGTGCCAGCGTGAATGACGGAGGCAGCGTGTATCCAGCTTTCTTT. The chain employs TRBV6-1 and TRBJ1-1; D not resolved. The CDR3 runs 15 residues. V lost 8 bases and J 10 bases, leaving 26 bases between the germline ends. CDR1 and CDR2 (germline): MNHNS, SASEGT.

The chain uses TRBV5-6 and TRBJ2-7; TRBD1 or TRBD2 may be the D gene (5 bases each). V gave up 1 base and J gave up 6 bases, with 14 bases separating them. CDR1 is SGHDT and CDR2 is YYEEEE in the germline V gene. The CDR3 sequence is 14 residues long. For the CDR3, the DNA is TGTGCCAGCAGCTTGCAGCGGTTGAGGGGCGAGCAGTACTTC. This codes for CASSLQRLRGEQYF.

J is TRBJ1-1 and V is TRBV7-3; D uncertain. Germline V gene data show CDR1 as SGHTA and CDR2 as FQGTGA. V was cut by 5 bases and J by 11 bases, with 18 bases left in between. CDR3 size: 13 residues. The CDR3 DNA sequence: TGTGCCAGCAGCCCCCTGGCAGGAACGTCGGCTTTCTTT. Its translation: CASSPLAGTSAFF.

This chain links TRBV9 with TRBJ2-3; D gene uncertain. V gave up 4 bases and J gave up 2 bases, with 8 bases separating them. CDR1 is SGDLS, CDR2 YYNGEE, per germline. This CDR3 contains 13 residues. Here the CDR3 reads CASSPKFTDTQYF. Written as DNA, the CDR3 is TGTGCCAGCAGCCCTAAATTCACAGATACGCAGTATTTT.

V and J are TRBV29-1 and TRBJ1-1, with D possibly matching TRBD1 (5 bases). The V and J ends lost 3 bases and 4 bases respectively, with 12 bases between them. Germline lookup yields CDR1 SQVTM and CDR2 ANQGSEA. The CDR3 is made up of 13 amino acids. CDR3 protein: CSVDRGSSTEAFF. CDR3 sequence (DNA): TGCAGCGTTGATCGGGGGTCAAGCACTGAAGCTTTCTTT.

V gene TRBV7-2 combines with J gene TRBJ2-1, with unresolved D. Germline values: CDR1 SGHTA, CDR2 FQGNSA. V was clipped by 3 bases and J by 9 bases, with 9 bases between them. The CDR3 extends over 12 amino acids. For the CDR3, the DNA is TGTGCCAGCAGCTTTGCAAGGGCTGAGCAGTTCTTC. It translates to CASSFARAEQFF. The variable domain in full, completed from reference TRBV7-2 and TRBJ2-1, reads GAGVSQSPSNKVTEKGKDVELRCDPISGHTALYWYRQSLGQGLEFLIYFQGNSAPDKSGLPSDRFSAERTGGSVSTLTIQRTQQEDSAVYLCASSFARAEQFFGPGTRLTVL.

This clone was counted only a few times. The chain carries TRBV7-3 and TRBJ2-2, with 7 bases that match TRBD1. Per the germline V gene, CDR1 is SGHTA and CDR2 is FQGTGA. The CDR3 is made up of 15 amino acids. Trimming at V came to 5 bases and at J to 0 bases, leaving 3 bases not matched to a gene. The CDR3 protein is CASSPGQANTGELFF. CDR3 in DNA: TGTGCCAGCAGCCCCGGACAGGCGAACACCGGGGAGCTGTTTTTT.

This chain uses TRBV7-9 with TRBJ1-2; 9 positions match TRBD1. With 8 bases clipped from V and 7 bases from J, the junction kept 8 bases outside the gene matches. The CDR3 is made up of 13 amino acids. The V gene's germline CDR1 is SEHNR and CDR2 FQNEAQ (reference sequence). CDR3 DNA: TGTGCCAGCCTCCGGGGGACAGGGTCTGGCTACACCTTC. Encoded protein: CASLRGTGSGYTF.

This chain connects TRBV11-2 to TRBJ2-3; D possibly corresponds to TRBD2 (6 bases). The CDR3 length is 15 residues. Germline-derived CDR1 and CDR2 are SGHAT and FQNNGV. With 6 bases removed from V and 2 bases from J, the gap between germline ends came to 15 bases. The CDR3 here is CASSIGLADTDTQYF. The CDR3 bases are TGTGCCAGCAGTATAGGATTAGCGGACACAGATACGCAGTATTTT.

The J gene is TRBJ1-3, the V gene TRBV6-1, with D possibly being TRBD1 (5 bases). This CDR3 region has 12 residues. Trimming cost V 6 bases and J 3 bases, with 6 bases left between them. Germline loops: CDR1 MNHNS, CDR2 SASEGT. CDR3 loop: CASRDSGNTIYF. As DNA, the CDR3 is TGTGCCAGCAGAGACAGTGGAAACACCATATATTTT.

The chain combines TRBV5-1 with TRBJ2-7, with a possible D match to TRBD1 (6 bases). The germline V and J ends were trimmed by 5 bases and 2 bases, with 11 bases remaining between them. The germline gives CDR1 SGHRS, CDR2 YFSETQ. This CDR3 has 13 residues. CDR3: CASRPGQAYEQYF. The CDR3 nucleotides are TGCGCCAGCAGGCCGGGACAAGCCTACGAGCAGTACTTC.